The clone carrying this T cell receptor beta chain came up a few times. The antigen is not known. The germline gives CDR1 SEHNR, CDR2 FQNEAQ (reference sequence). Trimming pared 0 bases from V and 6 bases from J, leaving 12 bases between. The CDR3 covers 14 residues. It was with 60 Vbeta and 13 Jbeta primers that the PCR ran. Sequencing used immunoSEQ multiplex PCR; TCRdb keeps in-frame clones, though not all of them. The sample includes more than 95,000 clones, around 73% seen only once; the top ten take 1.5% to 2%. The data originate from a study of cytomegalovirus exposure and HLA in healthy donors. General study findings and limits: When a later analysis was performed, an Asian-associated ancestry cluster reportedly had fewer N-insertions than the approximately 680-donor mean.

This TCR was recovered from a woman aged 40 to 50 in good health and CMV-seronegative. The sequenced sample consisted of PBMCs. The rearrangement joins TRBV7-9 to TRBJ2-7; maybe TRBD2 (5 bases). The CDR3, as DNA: TGTGCCAGCAGCTTAGCGGAGGTAGGCGGCGAGCAGTACTTC. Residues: CASSLAEVGGEQYF.